What follows are 7 T cell receptor beta chains derived from one specimen sequenced in a study of blood T cell repertoires in COVID-19. The assay was immunoSEQ multiplex PCR, and TCRdb's table has in-frame clones only and misses some. The repertoire consists of roughly 420,000 clones, with over 75% occurring once and the leading ten covering 0.9% to 1%. Sample: PBMCs or T cells enriched from blood (not recorded which). The receptors derive from a woman in her twenties or thirties with acute COVID-19.

The genes are TRBV30 and TRBJ1-6, with TRBD1 matching 8 bases. The CDR3 runs to 15 residues. Germline CDR1 reads GTSNPN; CDR2 reads SVGIG (reference sequence). V dropped 2 bases and J dropped 8; count of bases not matched to a gene: 8. CDR3 region: CAWSLGQASYSPLHF. As DNA, the CDR3 is TGTGCCTGGAGTTTGGGACAGGCCTCTTATTCACCCCTCCACTTT. The entire variable domain, with the rest obtained from reference TRBV30 and TRBJ1-6, is as follows: SQTIHQWPATLVQPVGSPLSLECTVEGTSNPNLYWYRQAAGRGLQLLFYSVGIGQISSEVPQNLSASRPQDRQFILSSKKLLLSDSGFYLCAWSLGQASYSPLHFGNGTRLTVT.

The CDR3 sequence: CASGGLAGGTDTQYF. CDR3 in DNA: TGTGCCAGTGGGGGACTAGCGGGGGGCACAGATACGCAGTATTTT. This chain connects TRBV19 to TRBJ2-3; 14 bases fit TRBD2. CDR1 LNHDA and CDR2 SQIVND come from the germline V gene (reference sequence). CDR3 length: 15 amino acids. V dropped 8 bases and J dropped 1; count of bases not matched to a gene: 2.

This chain links TRBV19 with TRBJ2-7, with a weak D call TRBD2 (5 bases). Germline assignment: CDR1 LNHDA and CDR2 SQIVND (reference sequence). Trimming left V 3 bases short and J 2 bases short, with 11 bases between. This CDR3 is 14 amino acids long. This chain's CDR3 is CASSIEGNAYEQYF. The CDR3, as DNA: TGTGCCAGTAGTATCGAGGGTAACGCCTACGAGCAGTACTTC. Variable domain in full (rest from reference TRBV19 and TRBJ2-7): DGGITQSPKYLFRKEGQNVTLSCEQNLNHDAMYWYRQDPGQGLRLIYYSQIVNDFQKGDIAEGYSVSREKKESFPLTVTSAQKNPTAFYLCASSIEGNAYEQYFGPGTRLTVT.

V usage is TRBV3-1 (or the pseudogene TRBV3-2) and J usage is TRBJ1-2; D call uncertain. CDR3 length: 12 residues. In germline, CDR1 is LGHDT, CDR2 YNNKEL (reference sequence). V was clipped by 8 bases and J by 4 bases, with 11 bases between them. CDR3 nucleotides: TGTGCCAGCGAGGGAGGAGGCTATGGCTACACCTTC. Protein: CASEGGGYGYTF.

CDR3 in DNA: TGTGCCAGCTCATGGACAGGGGCGGCCGAGCAGTACTTC. This gives the protein CASSWTGAAEQYF. The chain combines TRBV18 with TRBJ2-7; 9 bases line up with TRBD1. This CDR3 has 13 amino acids. Germline assignment: CDR1 KGHSH and CDR2 LQKENI. V shed 5 bases and J 6 bases; nucleotides not matched to a gene: 5.

This chain links TRBV6-7 with TRBJ2-5; the match to TRBD2 covers 12 bases. TRBV6-7 counts as an open reading frame of uncertain function. Trimming at V came to 0 bases and at J to 3 bases, leaving 8 bases not matched to a gene. CDR3 length equals 18 residues. Here the CDR3 DNA reads TGTGCCAGCAGTTACTCCCGCTCAGGACTAGCGGGGAAAGAGACCCAGTACTTC. This encodes CASSYSRSGLAGKETQYF.

The rearrangement uses TRBV4-3 and TRBJ2-2; a possible D gene is TRBD1 (5 bases). The germline CDR1 and CDR2 sequences are LGHNA and YSLEER. This CDR3 is 18 amino acids long. Trimming removed 0 bases at V and 0 bases at J, with 14 bases between. Here the CDR3 reads CASSQDRVAGTNTGELFF. CDR3 coding DNA: TGCGCCAGCAGCCAAGACAGGGTGGCAGGGACGAACACCGGGGAGCTGTTTTTT.